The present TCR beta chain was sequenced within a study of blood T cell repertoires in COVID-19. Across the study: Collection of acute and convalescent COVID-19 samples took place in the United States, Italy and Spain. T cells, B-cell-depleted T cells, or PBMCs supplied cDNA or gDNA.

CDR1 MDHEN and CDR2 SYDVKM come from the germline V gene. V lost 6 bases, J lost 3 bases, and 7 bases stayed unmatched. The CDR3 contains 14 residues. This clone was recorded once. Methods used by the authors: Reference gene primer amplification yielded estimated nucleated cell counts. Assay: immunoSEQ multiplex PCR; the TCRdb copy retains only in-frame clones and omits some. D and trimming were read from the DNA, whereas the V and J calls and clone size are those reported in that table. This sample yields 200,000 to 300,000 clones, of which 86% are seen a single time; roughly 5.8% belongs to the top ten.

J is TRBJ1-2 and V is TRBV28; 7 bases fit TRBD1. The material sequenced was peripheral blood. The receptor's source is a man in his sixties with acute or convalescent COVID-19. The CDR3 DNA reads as TGTGCCAGCAGGCTTACAGGGGCGGACTATGGCTACACCTTC. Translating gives CASRLTGADYGYTF.